The rows below give T cell receptor beta chains drawn from one sample of a study of human T cells and chemical hapten exposure. TCRdb reanalysed the RACE reads using MiXCR and keeps one entry per CDR3 protein. The profile covers 180,000 or so distinct CDR3 sequences, with under 25% appearing a single time and less than 7% taken by the ten largest. Sequences were derived from whole blood, sampled in connection with sensitization to the hapten diphenylcyclopropenone (DPC). All receptors derive from a woman in her 50s with alopecia areata. Some clones in this sample may be carry-over from other donors' samples. CDR3s include the opening cysteine and the closing phenylalanine or tryptophan. D genes are given only for firm matches. Size values are once, few and many counts, or a class for expanded clones, and some rows have none.

d_gene,abundance,j_gene,v_gene,CDR3aa,CDR3nt
TRBD2,few,TRBJ2-1,TRBV7-3,CASSLTTSGRGNEQFF,TGTGCCAGCAGCTTAACGACTAGCGGGAGAGGGAATGAGCAGTTCTTC
-,few,TRBJ2-2,TRBV6-2/TRBV6-3,CASSTLSGSNTGELFF,TGTGCCAGCAGTACCCTTAGCGGATCGAACACCGGGGAGCTGTTTTTT
-,many,TRBJ2-5,TRBV28,CASSLGGGRETQYF,TGTGCCAGCAGCCTGGGAGGGGGCCGAGAGACCCAGTACTTC
TRBD1,-,TRBJ2-7,TRBV7-9,CASSYGTASYEQYF,TGTGCCAGCAGCTACGGGACAGCCTCCTACGAGCAGTACTTC
-,few,TRBJ2-6,TRBV28,CASSMGFPGANVLTF,TGTGCCAGCAGTATGGGTTTCCCTGGGGCCAACGTCCTGACTTTC
-,-,TRBJ1-3,TRBV12-3/TRBV12-4,CASSLSASHGNTIYF,TGTGCCAGCAGTTTAAGTGCGTCTCATGGAAACACCATATATTTT
TRBD1,-,TRBJ1-1,TRBV29-1,CSPRAGGEAFF,TGCAGCCCGCGGGCAGGGGGGGAAGCTTTCTTT
-,-,TRBJ1-5,TRBV11-1,CASSLGAGQPQHF,TGTGCCAGCAGCTTAGGGGCAGGGCAGCCCCAGCATTTT
TRBD2,few,TRBJ2-1,TRBV7-9,CASSLGLAVNNEQFF,TGTGCCAGCAGCTTAGGACTAGCGGTTAACAATGAGCAGTTCTTC
-,few,TRBJ1-5,TRBV27,CASSFDFNQPQHF,TGTGCCAGCAGTTTCGACTTTAACCAGCCCCAGCATTTT
-,few,TRBJ2-2,TRBV7-3,CASSFASSHTGELFF,TGTGCCAGCAGCTTCGCAAGCAGCCACACCGGGGAGCTGTTTTTT
TRBD1,-,TRBJ1-1,TRBV7-6,CASSPGQGGPNTEAFF,TGTGCCAGCAGCCCCGGACAGGGAGGCCCGAACACTGAAGCTTTCTTT
-,-,TRBJ2-7,TRBV12-3/TRBV12-4,CASSFQTYEQYF,TGTGCCAGCAGTTTCCAGACTTACGAGCAGTACTTC
-,-,TRBJ2-2,TRBV3-1,CASTNGAGTGELFF,TGTGCCAGCACCAACGGGGCAGGCACCGGGGAGCTGTTTTTT
TRBD1,few,TRBJ1-1,TRBV20-1,CSAPDFSGTGAEAFF,TGCAGTGCTCCAGATTTTTCCGGGACAGGGGCTGAAGCTTTCTTT
-,-,TRBJ2-2,TRBV29-1,CSVEKGSANTGELFF,TGCAGCGTTGAAAAGGGTTCCGCGAACACCGGGGAGCTGTTTTTT
-,-,TRBJ1-4,TRBV15,CATSRDRTDEKLFF,TGTGCCACCAGCAGAGATCGGACAGACGAAAAACTGTTTTTT
TRBD1,many,TRBJ2-1,TRBV24-1,CATSDLQGREQFF,TGTGCCACCAGTGATTTACAGGGGCGAGAGCAGTTCTTC
-,-,TRBJ1-1,TRBV18,CASSPPVRTSGEAFF,TGTGCCAGCTCACCACCAGTACGAACAAGTGGTGAAGCTTTCTTT
-,-,TRBJ1-1,TRBV12-5,CASGLAANTEAFF,TGTGCTAGTGGTTTGGCAGCGAACACTGAAGCTTTCTTT
-,once,TRBJ2-6,TRBV28,CASSLQGQAGANVLTF,TGTGCCAGCAGTTTGCAGGGGCAAGCTGGGGCCAACGTCCTGACTTTC
-,-,TRBJ2-2,TRBV7-3,CASSSTGPNTGELFF,TGTGCCAGCAGCTCGACTGGACCGAACACCGGGGAGCTGTTTTTT
TRBD1,once,TRBJ1-1,TRBV11-2,CASSLDPGQGREAFF,TGTGCCAGCAGCTTAGACCCGGGACAGGGTCGGGAAGCTTTCTTT
TRBD2,-,TRBJ2-1,TRBV20-1,CSARLAGGHEQFF,TGCAGTGCTAGACTAGCGGGAGGCCATGAGCAGTTCTTC
TRBD1,-,TRBJ2-4,TRBV9,CASSVGGQGANIQYF,TGTGCCAGCAGCGTAGGGGGACAGGGGGCGAACATTCAGTACTTC